The 8 T cell receptor beta chains in this list originate from one sample, sequenced in a study of shared clonotypes between healthy human individuals. TCRdb's table, derived via immunoSEQ multiplex PCR, lists solely in-frame clones and lacks some. The sample includes about 1 million clones, more than 65% of them seen just once. The sample comprised memory CD4+ T cells sorted from blood. Subset indicated: CD45RA-negative fraction. These receptors were taken from a man aged 18 to 30 in good health.

The rearrangement links TRBV5-1 to TRBJ2-5; no clear D. CDR3 length: 14 residues. Trimming left V 4 bases short and J 3 bases short, with 13 bases between. Germline V gene lookup returns CDR1 SGHRS and CDR2 YFSETQ. The CDR3 here is CASSGGGPKETQYF. The DNA for the CDR3 is TGCGCCAGCAGCGGTGGCGGTCCAAAAGAGACCCAGTACTTC.

This clone has a count of ten or more. The V call is TRBV5-5, the J call TRBJ1-5; D might be TRBD1 (5 bases). The CDR3 runs 15 residues. Germline loops: CDR1 SGHKS, CDR2 YYEKEE (reference sequence). The V and J ends lost 0 bases and 9 bases respectively, with 16 bases between them. The CDR3 here is CASSLDRLGPRPQHF. CDR3 nucleotide sequence: TGTGCCAGCAGCTTGGACAGGTTGGGCCCTCGGCCCCAGCATTTT.

The V gene is TRBV7-9, the J gene TRBJ2-3; 12 bases agree with TRBD1. The CDR3 has 17 residues. In germline, CDR1 is SEHNR, CDR2 FQNEAQ (reference sequence). V dropped 2 bases and J dropped 3; count of bases not matched to a gene: 6. CDR3 coding DNA: TGTGCCAGCAGCTTAAAGGGACAGGGGGCGCCGACAGATACGCAGTATTTT. Encoded protein: CASSLKGQGAPTDTQYF. Together with reference TRBV7-9 and TRBJ2-3, the CDR3 gives the full variable domain: DTGVSQNPRHKITKRGQNVTFRCDPISEHNRLYWYRQTLGQGPEFLTYFQNEAQLEKSRLLSDRFSAERPKGSFSTLEIQRTEQGDSAMYLCASSLKGQGAPTDTQYFGPGTRLTVL.

In regard to this clone: Compared with germline, one end of the junction differs, possibly owing to a read error. The chain recombines TRBV7-7 with TRBJ1-1, with D hard to call. The CDR3 is 13 residues long. The germline V gene has CDR1 SSHAT and CDR2 FNYEAQ (reference sequence). The CDR3 region is CASSLAKNTEAFF. DNA of the CDR3: TGTGCTAGCAGCTTAGCGAAGAACACTGAAGCTTTCTTT.

The genes are TRBV18 and TRBJ1-4; TRBD1 matches 8 bases. The CDR3 loop spans 19 amino acids. Germline loops: CDR1 KGHSH, CDR2 LQKENI. V was pared by 3 bases and J by 4 bases, with 16 bases of the junction left unmatched. The CDR3 DNA reads TGTGCCAGCTCACCCATGGGACAGGTTTCCGATTTTTTTAATGAAAAACTGTTTTTT. It codes for CASSPMGQVSDFFNEKLFF.

The CDR3 here is CASSGLVGETQYF. The CDR3 DNA follows: TGTGCCAGCTCCGGACTAGTTGGTGAGACCCAGTACTTC. The chain combines TRBV5-4 with TRBJ2-5, with TRBD2 matching over 7 bases. Germline CDR1 and CDR2: SGHNT and YYREEE (reference sequence). The CDR3 consists of 13 residues. V trimming: 7 bases; J trimming: 5 bases; junction bases outside the gene matches: 8.

This chain connects TRBV5-1 to TRBJ2-1, with 15 bases aligning to TRBD2. Per germline, CDR1 SGHRS and CDR2 YFSETQ. V dropped 2 bases and J dropped 2; count of bases not matched to a gene: 8. The length of the CDR3 is 19 residues. CDR3 protein: CASSFGLGLAGGPYNEQFF. The DNA for the CDR3 is TGCGCCAGCAGCTTCGGTTTAGGACTAGCGGGAGGGCCCTACAATGAGCAGTTCTTC.

V gene TRBV18 combines with J gene TRBJ2-2, with 12 bases matching TRBD2. The CDR3 spans 16 residues. V was clipped by 5 bases and J by 4 bases; unmatched bases: 5. Germline V CDR1 and CDR2: KGHSH, LQKENI. DNA for the CDR3: TGTGCCAGCTCAGCTAGACTAGCGGGAGTCACCGGGGAGCTGTTTTTT. Protein sequence: CASSARLAGVTGELFF.